This is a list of T cell receptor beta chains from one sample in a study of T cell responses to AZD1222 COVID-19 vaccine. This table comes from immunoSEQ multiplex PCR, and its TCRdb copy is limited to in-frame clones, with some not included. This sample has under 95,000 clones; roughly 90% occur once, and the top ten carry roughly 1.4%. The sample in question was peripheral blood, obtained 28 days after the second AZD1222 dose. The receptors shown here come from an adult who received the AZD1222 COVID-19 vaccine. Each CDR3 is given with its conserved first and last residue. A D gene is named only where the DNA matches it firmly. Rows may omit the clone size; those that give it use once, few, many or a size class.

clone size	J gene	D gene	V gene	CDR3 protein	CDR3 DNA
once	TRBJ1-3	.	TRBV30	CAWSAAAGNTIYF	TGTGCCTGGAGTGCGGCAGCTGGAAACACCATATATTTT
.	TRBJ1-6	.	TRBV10-1	CASNLPLGISYNSPLHF	TGCGCCAGCAACCTCCCGTTGGGTATCTCCTATAATTCACCCCTCCACTTT
once	TRBJ2-5	TRBD2	TRBV30	CAWSVLSGRGQETQYF	TGTGCCTGGAGTGTACTCTCAGGGCGGGGGCAAGAGACCCAGTACTTC
.	TRBJ1-4	TRBD1	TRBV29-1	CSSQGASNEKLFF	TGCAGCTCCCAGGGGGCCTCTAATGAAAAACTGTTTTTT
.	TRBJ1-6	TRBD1	TRBV5-4	CASSRTGGFPSSYNSPLHF	TGTGCCAGCTCACGGACAGGGGGCTTTCCGAGCTCCTATAATTCACCCCTCCACTTT
.	TRBJ1-2	.	TRBV19	CASSTEQVNYGYTF	TGTGCCAGTAGTACTGAGCAGGTTAACTATGGCTACACCTTC
.	TRBJ1-2	.	TRBV6-2/TRBV6-3	CASSPPGGIEHTF	TGTGCCAGCAGTCCCCCGGGAGGAATTGAGCACACCTTC
.	TRBJ1-1	.	TRBV12-5	CASATGNTEAFF	TGTGCTAGTGCTACTGGGAACACTGAAGCTTTCTTT
.	TRBJ2-3	.	TRBV29-1	CSADHSTDTQYF	TGCAGCGCCGACCATAGCACAGATACGCAGTATTTT
.	TRBJ2-3	.	TRBV10-3	CAISGPQGTDTQYF	TGTGCCATCAGTGGCCCGCAGGGAACAGATACGCAGTATTTT
.	TRBJ2-1	.	TRBV21-1	CASSLGLAAHNEQFF	TGTGCCAGCAGTCTGGGACTAGCGGCTCACAATGAGCAGTTCTTC
.	TRBJ1-4	TRBD1	TRBV5-1	CASSSRTGTNEKLFF	TGCGCCAGCAGCTCCCGGACAGGGACTAATGAAAAACTGTTTTTT
.	TRBJ1-2	.	TRBV28	CASSLGPLEGDGYTF	TGTGCCAGCAGTTTGGGGCCGCTTGAGGGAGATGGCTACACCTTC
.	TRBJ1-5	TRBD1	TRBV6-5	CASSIQGDQPQHF	TGTGCCAGCAGCATACAGGGGGACCAGCCCCAGCATTTT
.	TRBJ2-3	TRBD2	TRBV6-5	CASSLAGGTDTQYF	TGTGCCAGCTCCCTAGCGGGGGGGACAGATACGCAGTATTTT
.	TRBJ2-5	TRBD2	TRBV7-9	CASSLVLAGGETQYF	TGTGCCAGCAGCTTAGTACTAGCGGGGGGAGAGACCCAGTACTTC
.	TRBJ1-2	.	TRBV30	CAWKAHSLNYGYTF	TGTGCCTGGAAGGCACACTCACTTAACTATGGCTACACCTTC
.	TRBJ1-5	.	TRBV28	CATIRSVGQPQHF	TGTGCCACCATCAGGAGTGTTGGTCAGCCCCAGCATTTT
once	TRBJ1-2	.	TRBV5-1	CASSLTDYGYTF	TGCGCCAGCAGCCTGACAGACTATGGCTACACCTTC
.	TRBJ1-6	.	TRBV6-5	CASSYTRGRDSPLHF	TGTGCCAGCAGTTACACTCGGGGTAGAGATTCACCCCTCCACTTT